These 7 T cell receptor beta chains were all obtained from the same sample, sequenced in a study of control samples from healthy donors and cancer patients. The method was immunoSEQ multiplex PCR; TCRdb's version includes in-frame clones alone and lacks a portion of them. The table has tens of thousands of clones, roughly 84% seen once. Sequenced material: blood. The receptors here all came from a woman between 50 and 59 years old in good health.

The chain links TRBV14 to TRBJ2-7; D uncertain. V was trimmed by 2 bases and J by 2 bases, leaving 13 bases between them. CDR1 is SGHDN, CDR2 FVKESK, per germline. The CDR3 runs to 15 residues. The CDR3 spells CASSQPRLETYEQYF. The CDR3 region has the DNA TGTGCCAGCAGCCAACCTCGGCTTGAAACCTACGAGCAGTACTTC.

The V gene is TRBV29-1, the J gene TRBJ2-3; possible D gene TRBD1, 5 bases. CDR1 SQVTM and CDR2 ANQGSEA come from the germline V gene. The length of the CDR3 is 15 residues. Trimming stripped 1 base from V and 2 bases from J, with 13 bases between. This CDR3 reads CSVEGVQEDTDTQYF. CDR3 nucleotides: TGCAGCGTTGAAGGGGTACAGGAAGACACAGATACGCAGTATTTT.

The rearrangement joins TRBV5-1 to TRBJ2-2; D is perhaps TRBD2 (6 bases). Germline V gene sequence: CDR1 SGHRS, CDR2 YFSETQ. V was pared by 0 bases and J by 4 bases, with 7 bases between. The CDR3 has 14 amino acids. The CDR3 reads CASSLDGGTGELFF. The CDR3 coding sequence is TGCGCCAGCAGCTTGGACGGGGGCACCGGGGAGCTGTTTTTT.

V gene TRBV6-1 combines with J gene TRBJ1-6; maybe TRBD1 (6 bases). The CDR3 spans 17 residues. Trimming stripped 4 bases from V and 5 bases from J, with 18 bases between. From germline, CDR1 is MNHNS and CDR2 SASEGT. Here the CDR3 reads CASSGTGTINNNSPLHF. In DNA, the CDR3 is TGTGCCAGCAGTGGGACCGGGACAATTAATAATAATTCACCCCTCCACTTT.

The chain recombines TRBV15 with TRBJ2-7; D is uncertain. The CDR3 extends over 13 amino acids. V shed 2 bases and J shed 7 bases, with 12 bases lying between them. CDR1 is LNHNV, CDR2 YYDKDF, per germline (reference sequence). Written as DNA, the CDR3 is TGTGCCACCAGCAGACCAGACCTTCGGGAGCAGTACTTC. It encodes CATSRPDLREQYF.

This sequence joins TRBV29-1 and TRBJ1-2; no clear D gene. Trimming took off 3 bases at V and 0 bases at J, with 5 bases between the two ends. Germline values: CDR1 SQVTM, CDR2 ANQGSEA. The CDR3 is 12 amino acids. The CDR3 bases are TGCAGCGTTGACAGAGCTAACTATGGCTACACCTTC. Its protein is CSVDRANYGYTF. Full variable domain (remainder filled in from reference TRBV29-1 and TRBJ1-2): SAVISQKPSRDICQRGTSLTIQCQVDSQVTMMFWYRQQPGQSLTLIATANQGSEATYESGFVIDKFPISRPNLTFSTLTVSNMSPEDSSIYLCSVDRANYGYTFGSGTRLTVV.

This chain uses TRBV7-3 with TRBJ2-1; TRBD1 aligns across 9 bases. This CDR3 comprises 16 residues. CDR1 SGHTA and CDR2 FQGTGA come from the germline V gene. Germline trimming cut 5 bases from V and 6 bases from J; bases unmatched to any gene: 11. CDR3 bases: TGTGCCAGCAGCCCTCAGGGACAGGGAGTGGGCAATGAGCAGTTCTTC. It codes for CASSPQGQGVGNEQFF.